The 3 T cell receptor beta chains given below trace back to one sample, sequenced in a study of blood T cell repertoires in COVID-19. Clones were sequenced by immunoSEQ multiplex PCR, and TCRdb holds only the in-frame ones, with some missing. The data contain around 12,000 clones, around 74% of them singletons. Sequenced material: peripheral blood. These TCRs come from a woman older than 75 with acute or convalescent COVID-19.

The chain recombines TRBV5-4 with TRBJ2-3; TRBD2 matches 7 bases. V lost 4 bases, J lost 4 bases, and 9 bases stayed unmatched. The CDR3 loop spans 15 amino acids. Germline CDR1 is SGHNT and CDR2 is YYREEE (reference sequence). The CDR3: CASSAGLEFADTQYF. Written as DNA, the CDR3 is TGTGCCAGCAGCGCCGGACTAGAATTTGCAGATACGCAGTATTTT.

This chain links TRBV5-1 with TRBJ2-7, with 8 nucleotides matching TRBD1. The V gene's germline CDR1 is SGHRS and CDR2 YFSETQ. The V and J ends lost 1 base and 3 bases, in that order; junction bases with no gene match: 6. This CDR3 has 15 amino acids. CDR3 in DNA: TGCGCCAGCAGCTTGCCCCCGGGACAGGACTACGAGCAGTACTTC. It is translated as CASSLPPGQDYEQYF.

This rearrangement joins TRBV5-1 to TRBJ1-4; 8 positions match TRBD1. This CDR3 is 16 amino acids long. The V gene's germline CDR1 is SGHRS and CDR2 YFSETQ. After removal of 4 bases from V and 2 bases from J, the junction contained 7 bases not matched to a gene. The CDR3 DNA is TGCGCCAGCAGCGAGGGCAGGGGGCCGACTAATGAAAAACTGTTTTTT. It encodes CASSEGRGPTNEKLFF.